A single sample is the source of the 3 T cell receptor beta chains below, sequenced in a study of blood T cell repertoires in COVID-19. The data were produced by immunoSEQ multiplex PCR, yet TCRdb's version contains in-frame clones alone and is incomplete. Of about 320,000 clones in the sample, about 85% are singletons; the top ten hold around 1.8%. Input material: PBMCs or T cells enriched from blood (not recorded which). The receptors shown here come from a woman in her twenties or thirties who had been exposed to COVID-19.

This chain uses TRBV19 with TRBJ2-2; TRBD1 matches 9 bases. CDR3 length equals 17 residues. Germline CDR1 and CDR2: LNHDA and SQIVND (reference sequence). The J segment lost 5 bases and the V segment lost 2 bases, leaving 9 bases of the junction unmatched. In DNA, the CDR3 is TGTGCCAGTAGTATATCCCCCGGGACAGGGCGAACCGGGGAGCTGTTTTTT. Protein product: CASSISPGTGRTGELFF. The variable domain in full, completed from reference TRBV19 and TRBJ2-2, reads DGGITQSPKYLFRKEGQNVTLSCEQNLNHDAMYWYRQDPGQGLRLIYYSQIVNDFQKGDIAEGYSVSREKKESFPLTVTSAQKNPTAFYLCASSISPGTGRTGELFFGEGSRLTVL.

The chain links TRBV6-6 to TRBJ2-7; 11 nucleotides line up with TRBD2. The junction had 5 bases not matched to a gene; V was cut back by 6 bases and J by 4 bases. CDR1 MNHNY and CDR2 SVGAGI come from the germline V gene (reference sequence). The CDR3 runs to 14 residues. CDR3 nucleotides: TGTGCCAGCAGGTCGACTAGCGGGAAATACGAGCAGTACTTC. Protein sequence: CASRSTSGKYEQYF.

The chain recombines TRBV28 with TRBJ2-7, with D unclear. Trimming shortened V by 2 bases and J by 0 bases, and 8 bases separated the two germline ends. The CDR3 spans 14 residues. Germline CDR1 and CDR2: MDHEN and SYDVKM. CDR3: CASSLAGLSYEQYF. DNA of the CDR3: TGTGCCAGCAGTTTAGCCGGTCTCTCCTACGAGCAGTACTTC.